This is a list of T cell receptor beta chains from one sample in a study of T cell changes during pregnancy in multiple sclerosis. Measured with immunoSEQ multiplex PCR; TCRdb has only the in-frame clones, and not every one. The sample lists approximately 70,000 clones, approximately 95% occurring once. The starting material was CD4+ T cells from peripheral blood mononuclear cells, obtained after pregnancy. Source of these receptors: a female donor with multiple sclerosis, enrolled in a pregnancy study. Both conserved end residues are part of each CDR3. The order of the fields is J gene, D gene, V gene, CDR3 DNA, CDR3 protein. D genes are given only for firm matches.

TRBJ2-3,TRBD2,TRBV7-2,TGTGCCAGCAGCATTCTAGCGGGAGTGGTAGATACGCAGTATTTT,CASSILAGVVDTQYF
TRBJ1-2,TRBD1,TRBV18,TGTGCCAGCTCACCCAGGACAGGGGAAGGCTACACCTTC,CASSPRTGEGYTF
TRBJ1-1,-,TRBV12-5,TGTGCTAGTGTTCCCCCCTTCGGGAACAGAAAGAACACTGAAGCTTTCTTT,CASVPPFGNRKNTEAFF
TRBJ1-3,-,TRBV19,TGTGCCAGTAGCCCACCGGGGAAAAACACCATATATTTT,CASSPPGKNTIYF
TRBJ2-7,-,TRBV28,TGTGCCAGCAGTTCCCCCCAGTCCTACGAGCAGTACTTC,CASSSPQSYEQYF
TRBJ2-4,TRBD1,TRBV7-9,TGTGCCAGCAGCTTTGACAGGGGGCACATTCAGTACTTC,CASSFDRGHIQYF
TRBJ2-2,TRBD1,TRBV5-1,TGCGCCAGCAGTCCTCAGGGGGCGGTCACCGGGGAGCTGTTTTTT,CASSPQGAVTGELFF
TRBJ2-1,TRBD2,TRBV28,TGTGCCAGCAGTCCCATAGCGGGAGACTCCTACAATGAGCAGTTCTTC,CASSPIAGDSYNEQFF
TRBJ1-1,TRBD1,TRBV29-1,TGCAGCGTAAGACAGGGCATGAACACTGAAGCTTTCTTT,CSVRQGMNTEAFF
TRBJ2-3,-,TRBV30,TGTGCCGAGGGAGATTTGGGAAATACGCAGTATTTT,CAEGDLGNTQYF
TRBJ2-3,TRBD2,TRBV11-3,TGTGCCAGCAGTTCGGGGGGAGGTACAGATACGCAGTATTTT,CASSSGGGTDTQYF
TRBJ2-3,-,TRBV9,TGTGCCAGCAGTCGTAGAATTGGCGGAAGTAACACAGATACGCAGTATTTT,CASSRRIGGSNTDTQYF
TRBJ1-3,-,TRBV6-5,TGTGCCAGCAGTTACTCTTGGGGCTACTCTGGAAACACCATATATTTT,CASSYSWGYSGNTIYF
TRBJ2-5,TRBD1,TRBV19,TGTGCCAGTAGTCCCCAATCGACAGGGGGTGAGACCCAGTACTTC,CASSPQSTGGETQYF
TRBJ1-2,-,TRBV5-1,TGCGCCAGCAGCTTCGGGGGAGATGGCTACACCTTC,CASSFGGDGYTF
TRBJ2-1,-,TRBV5-1,TGCGCCAGCAGCCCACAACGCGGCTACTTGTCCTACAATGAGCAGTTCTTC,CASSPQRGYLSYNEQFF
TRBJ2-3,-,TRBV29-1,TGCAGCGTCCCACCTCAGGGTAGGGGCACAGATACGCAGTATTTT,CSVPPQGRGTDTQYF
TRBJ2-1,-,TRBV28,TGTGCCAGCTATAGCTCCTACAATGAGCAGTTCTTC,CASYSSYNEQFF
TRBJ2-3,-,TRBV19,TGTGCCACCTCAATCGGGGTCGGGGATACGCAGTATTTT,CATSIGVGDTQYF
TRBJ2-2,-,TRBV5-1,TGCGCCAGCAGCTTGCGATTAGGGGACACCGGGGAGCTGTTTTTT,CASSLRLGDTGELFF
TRBJ2-1,-,TRBV9,TGTGCCAGCAGCCTTTTCAATGAGCAGTTCTTC,CASSLFNEQFF
TRBJ2-7,-,TRBV9,TGTGCCAGCAGCGTAGCCCCGACGGGGAGCCACGAGCAGTACTTC,CASSVAPTGSHEQYF
TRBJ2-2,TRBD2,TRBV6-1,TGTGCCAGCAGTGAAGCCAACCCTAGCGGGGTTAACACCGGGGAGCTGTTTTTT,CASSEANPSGVNTGELFF
TRBJ2-3,TRBD1,TRBV2,TGTGCCAGCAGTCCGGGACAGATCACAGATACGCAGTATTTT,CASSPGQITDTQYF
TRBJ2-1,TRBD2,TRBV10-3,TGTGCCACCGCTCGGGGGGGGGCTCGCACTAACAATGAGCAGTTCTTC,CATARGGARTNNEQFF
TRBJ2-4,TRBD1,TRBV2,TGTGCCTCTACGACAGGGACCAAAAACATTCAGTACTTC,CASTTGTKNIQYF
TRBJ2-7,TRBD2,TRBV5-6,TGTGCCAGCAGCTTGGCGGGGCGGGAGTCACACGAGCAGTACTTC,CASSLAGRESHEQYF